What follows are 9 T cell receptor beta chains derived from one specimen sequenced in a study of blood T cell repertoires in COVID-19. Profiling relied on immunoSEQ multiplex PCR, and the TCRdb table lists in-frame clones only, not all of them. This sample has roughly 100,000 clones, with about four fifths found just once. The sample was peripheral blood. The source is a human donor in a cohort sampled during active COVID-19.

J is TRBJ1-5 and V is TRBV5-5; maybe TRBD1 (6 bases). Germline-derived CDR1 and CDR2 are SGHKS and YYEKEE (reference sequence). Trimming pared 1 base from V and 0 bases from J, leaving 14 bases between. The CDR3 is 17 amino acids. DNA for the CDR3: TGTGCCAGCAGCTTGAGGGACACCGGACCTAGCAATCAGCCCCAGCATTTT. This gives the protein CASSLRDTGPSNQPQHF.

The CDR3 loop is CASSYGGNQAPHEQYF. The DNA for the CDR3 is TGTGCCAGCAGTTATGGAGGGAACCAAGCCCCCCACGAGCAGTACTTC. The rearrangement uses TRBV6-2 or TRBV6-3 and TRBJ2-7; D is perhaps TRBD2 (6 bases). CDR3 length: 16 residues. V was pared by 3 bases and J by 5 bases, with 20 bases between. Germline CDR1 and CDR2: MNHEY and SVGEGT.

The CDR3, as DNA: TGTGCCAGTAGTATCATCAGGCCTAGCGGGGGGAATGAGCAGTTCTTC. Translated: CASSIIRPSGGNEQFF. The chain recombines TRBV19 with TRBJ2-1; 11 bases line up with TRBD2. The CDR3 contains 16 residues. Trimming removed 3 bases from V and 7 bases from J; junction bases left unmatched: 8. CDR1 LNHDA and CDR2 SQIVND come from the germline V gene (reference sequence).

The chain uses TRBV7-8 and TRBJ2-7, with 12 bases lining up with TRBD2. Germline V gives CDR1 SGHVS, CDR2 FQNEAQ. The V segment lost 5 bases and the J segment 6 bases; nucleotides outside the gene matches: 17. The CDR3 consists of 18 residues. Written as DNA, the CDR3 is TGTGCCAGCAGCCCCAAGCGGGGCCTAGCGGGGGGGCGTAGCGAGCAGTACTTC. Its translation: CASSPKRGLAGGRSEQYF.

The rearrangement joins TRBV9 to TRBJ2-1; weak D call: TRBD2 (7 bases). The CDR3 runs 19 residues. Trimming stripped 0 bases from V and 3 bases from J, with 22 bases between. Germline CDR1 SGDLS, CDR2 YYNGEE. CDR3 DNA: TGTGCCAGCAGCGTAGCCACTGTTAGGGGGGGCTCTCTCTACAATGAGCAGTTCTTC. Residues: CASSVATVRGGSLYNEQFF.

With regard to this clone: At one end, the junction sequence differs from germline, possibly due to a read error. The chain uses TRBV6-2 or TRBV6-3 and TRBJ2-7; 7 nucleotides align to TRBD1. CDR1 MNHEY and CDR2 SVGEGT come from the germline V gene. There are 13 residues in the CDR3. The CDR3 sequence: CAGSYPRGREQYF. The CDR3 DNA sequence: TGTGCCGGCAGTTATCCAAGGGGGCGGGAGCAGTACTTC.

CDR3 bases: TGTGCCAGCAGCAATAGCGGGGGGGCAACCGGGGAGCTGTTTTTT. Translating gives CASSNSGGATGELFF. V usage is TRBV3-1 (or the pseudogene TRBV3-2) and J usage is TRBJ2-2; 11 nucleotides match TRBD2. The CDR3 covers 15 residues. The V gene end was trimmed by 5 bases and the J gene end by 5 bases; junction bases not matched to a gene: 4. Germline CDR1 and CDR2: LGHDT and YNNKEL (reference sequence).

The chain uses TRBV4-1 and TRBJ1-4; 9 bases map to TRBD1. Germline V gives CDR1 MGHRA, CDR2 YSYEKL. This CDR3 has 16 amino acids. J gave up 6 bases and V 0 bases, and 5 bases lay outside the gene matches. The CDR3 coding sequence is TGCGCCAGCAGCCAAGATCCGGGACAGGGTTATGAAAAACTGTTTTTT. Its translation: CASSQDPGQGYEKLFF.

This clone was seen a handful of times. The chain couples TRBV11-2 to TRBJ1-1; D perhaps matches TRBD1 (5 bases). This CDR3 has 14 amino acids. Trimming took 4 bases from V and 2 from J, leaving 11 bases between them. Germline V gene sequence: CDR1 SGHAT, CDR2 FQNNGV. The CDR3 DNA reads as TGTGCCAGCAGCTCCACGACAGTAAACACTGAAGCTTTCTTT. Amino acid sequence: CASSSTTVNTEAFF.